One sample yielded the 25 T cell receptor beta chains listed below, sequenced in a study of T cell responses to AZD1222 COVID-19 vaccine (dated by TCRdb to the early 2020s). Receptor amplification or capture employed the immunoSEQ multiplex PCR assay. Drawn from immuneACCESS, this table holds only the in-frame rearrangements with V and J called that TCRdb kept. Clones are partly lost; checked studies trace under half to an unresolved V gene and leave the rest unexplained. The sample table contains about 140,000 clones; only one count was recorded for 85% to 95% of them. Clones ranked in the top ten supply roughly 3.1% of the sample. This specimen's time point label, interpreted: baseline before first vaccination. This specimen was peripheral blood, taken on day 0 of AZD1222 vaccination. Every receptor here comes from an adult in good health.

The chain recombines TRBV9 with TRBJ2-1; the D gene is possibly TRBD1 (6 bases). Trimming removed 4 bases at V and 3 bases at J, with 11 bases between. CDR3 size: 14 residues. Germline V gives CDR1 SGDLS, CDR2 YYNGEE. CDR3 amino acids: CASSPQGYYNEQFF. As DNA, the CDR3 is TGTGCCAGCAGCCCACAGGGATACTACAATGAGCAGTTCTTC.

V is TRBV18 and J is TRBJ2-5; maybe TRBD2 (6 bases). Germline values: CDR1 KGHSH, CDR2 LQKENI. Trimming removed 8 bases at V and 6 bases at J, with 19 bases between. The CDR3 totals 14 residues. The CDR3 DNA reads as TGTGCCAGCAAAGGGACTCGTCACCTAAAGACCCAGTACTTC. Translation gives CASKGTRHLKTQYF.

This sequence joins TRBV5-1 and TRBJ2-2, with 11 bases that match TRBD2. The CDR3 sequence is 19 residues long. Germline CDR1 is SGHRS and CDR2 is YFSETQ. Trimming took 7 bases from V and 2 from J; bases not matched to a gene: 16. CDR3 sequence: CASRAGAPLAGDNTGELFF. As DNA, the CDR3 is TGCGCCAGCCGGGCGGGGGCCCCACTAGCGGGAGACAACACCGGGGAGCTGTTTTTT. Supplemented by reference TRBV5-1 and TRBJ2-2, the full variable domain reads KAGVTQTPRYLIKTRGQQVTLSCSPISGHRSVSWYQQTPGQGLQFLFEYFSETQRNKGNFPGRFSGRQFSNSRSEMNVSTLELGDSALYLCASRAGAPLAGDNTGELFFGEGSRLTVL.

CDR3: CASRAGGGGETQYF. Here the CDR3 DNA reads TGTGCCAGCAGGGCGGGAGGTGGAGGAGAGACCCAGTACTTC. This chain joins TRBV13 and TRBJ2-5; 8 bases align to TRBD2. V lost 6 bases to trimming and J lost 4 bases; unmatched junction nucleotides: 7. In germline, CDR1 is PRHDT, CDR2 FYEKMQ (reference sequence). The CDR3 runs 14 residues.

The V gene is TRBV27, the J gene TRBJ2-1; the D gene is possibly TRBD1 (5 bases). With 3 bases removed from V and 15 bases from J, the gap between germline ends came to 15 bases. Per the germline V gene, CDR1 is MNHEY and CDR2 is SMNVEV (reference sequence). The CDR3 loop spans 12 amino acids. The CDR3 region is CASSFLQGRAFF. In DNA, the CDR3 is TGTGCCAGCAGTTTCCTTCAGGGTAGGGCGTTCTTC.

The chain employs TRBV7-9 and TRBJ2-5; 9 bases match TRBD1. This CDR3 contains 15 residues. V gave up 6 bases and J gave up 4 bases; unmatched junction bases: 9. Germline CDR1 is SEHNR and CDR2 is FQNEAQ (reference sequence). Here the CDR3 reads CASSFHGTGSETQYF. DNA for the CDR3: TGTGCCAGCAGTTTCCACGGGACAGGGTCAGAGACCCAGTACTTC.

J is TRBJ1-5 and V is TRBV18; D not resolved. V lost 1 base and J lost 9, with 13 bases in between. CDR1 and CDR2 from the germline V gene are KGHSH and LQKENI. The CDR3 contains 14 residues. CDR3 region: CASSPQGKGGPQHF. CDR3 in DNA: TGTGCCAGCTCACCACAAGGAAAGGGAGGGCCCCAGCATTTT.

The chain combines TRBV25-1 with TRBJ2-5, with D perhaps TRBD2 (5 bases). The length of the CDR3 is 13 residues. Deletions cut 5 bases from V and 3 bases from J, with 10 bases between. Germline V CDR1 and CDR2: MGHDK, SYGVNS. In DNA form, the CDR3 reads TGTGCCAGCAGTCGCGGGTCTAAAGAGACCCAGTACTTC. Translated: CASSRGSKETQYF.

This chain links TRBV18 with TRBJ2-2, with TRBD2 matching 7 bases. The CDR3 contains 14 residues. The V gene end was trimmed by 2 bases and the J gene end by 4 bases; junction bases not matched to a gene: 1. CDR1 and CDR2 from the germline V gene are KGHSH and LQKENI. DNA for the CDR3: TGTGCCAGCTCACCAAGCGGGGCCACCGGGGAGCTGTTTTTT. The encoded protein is CASSPSGATGELFF.

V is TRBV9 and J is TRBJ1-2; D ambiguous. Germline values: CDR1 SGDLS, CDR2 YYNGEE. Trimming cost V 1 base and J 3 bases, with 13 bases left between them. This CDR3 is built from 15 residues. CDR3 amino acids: CASSVSGAIDYGYTF. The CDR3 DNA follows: TGTGCCAGCAGCGTATCAGGAGCGATTGACTATGGCTACACCTTC. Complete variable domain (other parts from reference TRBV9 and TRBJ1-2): DSGVTQTPKHLITATGQRVTLRCSPRSGDLSVYWYQQSLDQGLQFLIQYYNGEERAKGNILERFSAQQFPDLHSELNLSSLELGDSALYFCASSVSGAIDYGYTFGSGTRLTVV.

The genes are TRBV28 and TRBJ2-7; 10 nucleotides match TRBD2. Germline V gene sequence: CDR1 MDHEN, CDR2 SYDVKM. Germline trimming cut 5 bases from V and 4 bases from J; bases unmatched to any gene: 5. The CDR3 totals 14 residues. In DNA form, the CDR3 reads TGTGCCAGCAGTCCCCTAGCGGGGGCATACGAGCAGTACTTC. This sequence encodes CASSPLAGAYEQYF. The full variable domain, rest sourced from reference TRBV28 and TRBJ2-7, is DVKVTQSSRYLVKRTGEKVFLECVQDMDHENMFWYRQDPGLGLRLIYFSYDVKMKEKGDIPEGYSVSREKKERFSLILESASTNQTSMYLCASSPLAGAYEQYFGPGTRLTVT.

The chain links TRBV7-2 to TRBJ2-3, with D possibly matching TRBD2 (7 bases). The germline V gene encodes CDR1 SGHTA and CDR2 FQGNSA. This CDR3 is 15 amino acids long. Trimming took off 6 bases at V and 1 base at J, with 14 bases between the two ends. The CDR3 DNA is TGTGCCAGCAGACCACAGGGAGGGCGCACAGATACGCAGTATTTT. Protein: CASRPQGGRTDTQYF.

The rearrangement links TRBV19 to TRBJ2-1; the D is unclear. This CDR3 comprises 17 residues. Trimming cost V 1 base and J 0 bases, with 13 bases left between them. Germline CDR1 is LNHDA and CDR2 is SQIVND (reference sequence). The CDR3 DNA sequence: TGTGCCAGTAGTATAGCCCTGGTGCGCAGCTCCTACAATGAGCAGTTCTTC. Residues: CASSIALVRSSYNEQFF.

The CDR3 bases are TGTGCCAGTAAACAGGGTACTATCACAGATACGCAGTATTTT. This codes for CASKQGTITDTQYF. The rearrangement uses TRBV6-5 and TRBJ2-3; D possibly corresponds to TRBD1 (6 bases). There are 14 residues in the CDR3. Germline V lookup: CDR1 MNHEY, CDR2 SVGAGI. V lost 9 bases to trimming and J lost 2 bases, with 15 bases between them.

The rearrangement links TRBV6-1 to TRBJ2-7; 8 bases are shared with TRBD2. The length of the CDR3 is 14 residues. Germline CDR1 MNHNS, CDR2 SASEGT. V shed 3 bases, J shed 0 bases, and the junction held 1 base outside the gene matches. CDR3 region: CASSERGASYEQYF. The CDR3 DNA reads TGTGCCAGCAGTGAGCGGGGGGCCTCCTACGAGCAGTACTTC.

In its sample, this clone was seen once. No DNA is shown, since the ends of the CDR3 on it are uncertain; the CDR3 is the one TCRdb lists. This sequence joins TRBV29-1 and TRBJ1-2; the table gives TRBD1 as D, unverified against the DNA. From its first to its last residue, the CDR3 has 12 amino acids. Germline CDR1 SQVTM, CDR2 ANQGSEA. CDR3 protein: CSVLWTNYGYTF.

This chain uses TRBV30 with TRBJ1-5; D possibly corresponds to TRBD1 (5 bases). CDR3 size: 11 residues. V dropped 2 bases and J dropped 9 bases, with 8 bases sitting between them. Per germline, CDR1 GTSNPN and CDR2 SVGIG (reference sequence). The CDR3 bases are TGTGCCTGGAGTCGGGGGGGGCCCCAGCATTTT. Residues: CAWSRGGPQHF.

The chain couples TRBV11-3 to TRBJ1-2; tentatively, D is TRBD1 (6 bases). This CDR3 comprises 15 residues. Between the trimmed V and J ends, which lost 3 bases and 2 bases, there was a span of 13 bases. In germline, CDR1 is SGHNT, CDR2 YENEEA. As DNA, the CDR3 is TGTGCCAGCAGCTTTTACAGGGCACACAACTATGGCTACACCTTC. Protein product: CASSFYRAHNYGYTF.

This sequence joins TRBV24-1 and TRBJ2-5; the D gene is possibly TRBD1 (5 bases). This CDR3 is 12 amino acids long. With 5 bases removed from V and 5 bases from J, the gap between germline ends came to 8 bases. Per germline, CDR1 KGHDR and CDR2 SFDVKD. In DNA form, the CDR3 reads TGTGCCACCAGTGCTCAGGGTGAGACCCAGTACTTC. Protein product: CATSAQGETQYF.

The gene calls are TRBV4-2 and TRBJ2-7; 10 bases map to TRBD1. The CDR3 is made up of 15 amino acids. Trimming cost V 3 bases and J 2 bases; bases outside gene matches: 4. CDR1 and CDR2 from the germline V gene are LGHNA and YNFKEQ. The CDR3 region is CASSHPGQGAYEQYF. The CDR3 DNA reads TGTGCCAGCAGCCATCCTGGACAGGGGGCCTACGAGCAGTACTTC.

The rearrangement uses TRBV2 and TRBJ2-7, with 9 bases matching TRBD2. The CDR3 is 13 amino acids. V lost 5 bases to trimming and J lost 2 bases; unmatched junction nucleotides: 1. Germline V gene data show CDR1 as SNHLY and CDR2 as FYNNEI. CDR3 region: CASSPSGAYEQYF. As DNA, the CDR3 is TGTGCCAGCAGTCCTAGCGGGGCCTACGAGCAGTACTTC.

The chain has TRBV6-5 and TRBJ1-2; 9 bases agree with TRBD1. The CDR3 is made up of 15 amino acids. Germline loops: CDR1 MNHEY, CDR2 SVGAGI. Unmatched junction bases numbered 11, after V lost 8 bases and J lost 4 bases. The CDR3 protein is CASRDRATRIYGYTF. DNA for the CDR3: TGTGCCAGCCGGGACAGGGCTACTCGTATCTATGGCTACACCTTC.

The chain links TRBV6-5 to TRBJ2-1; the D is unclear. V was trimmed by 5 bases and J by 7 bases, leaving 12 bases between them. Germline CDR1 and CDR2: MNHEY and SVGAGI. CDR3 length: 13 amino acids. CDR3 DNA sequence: TGTGCCAGCAGTCTCCGGACCTTTAATGAGCAGTTCTTC. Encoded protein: CASSLRTFNEQFF.

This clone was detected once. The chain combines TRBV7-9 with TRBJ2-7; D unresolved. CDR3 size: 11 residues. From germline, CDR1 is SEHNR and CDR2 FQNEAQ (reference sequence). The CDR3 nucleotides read TGTGCTATAGTTAGGTCCTACGAGCAGTACTTC. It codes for CAIVRSYEQYF.

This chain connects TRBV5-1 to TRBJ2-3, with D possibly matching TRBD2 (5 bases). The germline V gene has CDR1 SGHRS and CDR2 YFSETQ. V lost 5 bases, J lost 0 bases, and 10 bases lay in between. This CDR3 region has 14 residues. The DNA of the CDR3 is TGCGCCAGCAGTGGCGGAGGCAGCACAGATACGCAGTATTTT. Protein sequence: CASSGGGSTDTQYF.